One sample yielded the 8 T cell receptor beta chains listed below, sequenced in a study of radiation and T cells in renal cell carcinoma. Time point here: blood 2 weeks post-SBRT. Treatment of the sample: 15 Gy SBRT to primary tumor, nephrectomy 4 weeks later. Sequencing used immunoSEQ multiplex PCR; TCRdb keeps in-frame clones, though not all of them. The sample lists more than 150,000 clones, 87% occurring once. The starting material was blood, obtained from a patient whose treatment included radiotherapy and nephrectomy. The receptors were sampled from a woman aged 50 to 65 with renal cell carcinoma.

This chain uses TRBV2 with TRBJ2-2; 8 nucleotides line up with TRBD2. Trimming took 6 bases from V and 1 from J; bases not matched to a gene: 16. Germline-derived CDR1 and CDR2 are SNHLY and FYNNEI. The CDR3 consists of 19 residues. The CDR3 region is CASSFERRLAGMNTGELFF. The CDR3 nucleotides read TGTGCCAGCAGCTTCGAACGCCGTCTAGCGGGTATGAACACCGGGGAGCTGTTTTTT.

This clone was seen a single time. The genes are TRBV6-5 and TRBJ1-1, with D possibly being TRBD1 (6 bases). Germline lookup yields CDR1 MNHEY and CDR2 SVGAGI. The CDR3 length is 15 residues. Between the trimmed V and J ends, which lost 0 bases and 2 bases, there was a span of 10 bases. The CDR3 is CASSYSGTTNTEAFF. DNA for the CDR3: TGTGCCAGCAGTTACTCAGGGACAACTAACACTGAAGCTTTCTTT.

The rearrangement uses TRBV13 and TRBJ2-5, with D uncertain. The germline gives CDR1 PRHDT, CDR2 FYEKMQ (reference sequence). Trimming removed 1 base at V and 2 bases at J, with 5 bases between. The CDR3 runs to 13 residues. Written as DNA, the CDR3 is TGTGCCAGCAGCTTAGACAGACAAGAGACCCAGTACTTC. Its translation is CASSLDRQETQYF.

This chain joins TRBV15 and TRBJ1-5; D unresolved. V lost 0 bases, J lost 4 bases, and 1 base lay in between. The germline V gene has CDR1 LNHNV and CDR2 YYDKDF (reference sequence). This CDR3 has 12 residues. The CDR3 DNA reads as TGTGCCACCAGCAGAGATAATCAGCCCCAGCATTTT. It translates to CATSRDNQPQHF.

The chain joins TRBV6-5 to TRBJ2-7; D gene uncertain. V lost 0 bases, J lost 3 bases, and 9 bases lay in between. Germline lookup yields CDR1 MNHEY and CDR2 SVGAGI. This CDR3 has 14 residues. CDR3 bases: TGTGCCAGCAGTTACTCTGCAAATTACTACGAGCAGTACTTC. This translates into CASSYSANYYEQYF.

The V call is TRBV7-6, the J call TRBJ1-1, with a weak D call TRBD1 (5 bases). CDR3 length equals 13 residues. The germline CDR1 and CDR2 sequences are SGHVS and FNYEAQ. Trimming pared 3 bases from V and 8 bases from J, leaving 13 bases between. The chain's CDR3 is CASSLTGGGEAFF. The CDR3 nucleotides read TGTGCCAGCAGCTTGACCGGGGGAGGAGAAGCTTTCTTT.

The rearrangement uses TRBV9 and TRBJ2-2, with D perhaps TRBD2 (6 bases). In germline, CDR1 is SGDLS, CDR2 YYNGEE. The CDR3 is 15 residues long. The ends were cut back, 3 bases at V and 4 bases at J, with 13 bases in the middle. The CDR3 bases are TGTGCCAGCAGCGAGGGGACTTTACCCACCGGGGAGCTGTTTTTT. Translation: CASSEGTLPTGELFF.

The J gene is TRBJ1-4, the V gene TRBV7-8, with 10 positions matching TRBD1. The V segment lost 1 base and the J segment 8 bases; nucleotides outside the gene matches: 4. The CDR3 loop spans 15 amino acids. Per germline, CDR1 SGHVS and CDR2 FQNEAQ. CDR3 sequence: CASSLGGTGVEKLFF. As DNA, the CDR3 is TGTGCCAGCAGCTTAGGAGGGACAGGGGTGGAAAAACTGTTTTTT.